These 25 T cell receptor beta chains were sequenced from one sample in a study of T-cell reconstitution after alpha-beta-depleted transplantation in children. Unique molecular identifiers were incorporated into the prepared TCRbeta library. TCRdb recomputed calls from the PCR reads with MiXCR, one row per CDR3 protein. Of 450,000 to 600,000 distinct CDR3 sequences in the sample, approximately 20% were seen once. Sequenced material: PBMCs from the stem cell graft donor, taken from the stem cell graft. These receptors originate from a human donor who donated a stem cell graft to a child with acute lymphoblastic leukemia.

The V call is TRBV25-1, the J call TRBJ2-5, with D perhaps TRBD2 (6 bases). The CDR3 is 14 amino acids. With 1 base removed from V and 3 bases from J, the gap between germline ends came to 9 bases. From germline, CDR1 is MGHDK and CDR2 SYGVNS. The CDR3 DNA reads as TGTGCCAGCAGTGAATGGGTAGCGGAAGAGACCCAGTACTTC. Protein sequence: CASSEWVAEETQYF.

This clonotype has ten or more counts. The genes are TRBV6-1 and TRBJ2-5; no reliable D call. The CDR3 is 14 residues long. The germline V and J ends were trimmed by 5 bases and 4 bases, with 14 bases remaining between them. From germline, CDR1 is MNHNS and CDR2 SASEGT. CDR3 residues: CASSPPRLGETQYF. DNA of the CDR3: TGTGCCAGCAGTCCACCTCGATTAGGAGAGACCCAGTACTTC.

This rearrangement joins TRBV20-1 to TRBJ1-2; 7 bases map to TRBD1. The CDR3 spans 16 residues. Germline V gene lookup returns CDR1 DFQATT and CDR2 SNEGSKA (reference sequence). After removal of 6 bases from V and 5 bases from J, the junction contained 18 bases not matched to a gene. The CDR3 protein is CSAPPETGRRRYGYTF. The CDR3, as DNA: TGCAGTGCCCCTCCAGAGACAGGGAGACGTCGGTATGGCTACACCTTC.

Details on this clonotype: A junction boundary mismatches the germline segment, possibly from a read error. The V call is TRBV20-1, the J call TRBJ2-6, with D possibly being TRBD2 (6 bases). CDR3 size: 15 residues. Looked up from germline, CDR1 is DFQATT and CDR2 is SNEGSKA (reference sequence). The CDR3 DNA sequence: TGCAGTGCTAGAGATGGCCGAGGAGGGGCCAACGGCCTGACTTTC. This sequence encodes CSARDGRGGANGLTF.

This clonotype was seen more than once but under ten times. The V gene is TRBV4-2, the J gene TRBJ2-5, with 9 positions matching TRBD2. V lost 1 base and J lost 4; bases outside the gene matches: 7. In germline, CDR1 is LGHNA, CDR2 YNFKEQ. The CDR3 has 16 amino acids. The CDR3 spells CASSQVGGRVGETQYF. In DNA form, the CDR3 reads TGTGCCAGCAGCCAAGTCGGCGGGAGGGTTGGAGAGACCCAGTACTTC.

The V gene is TRBV18, the J gene TRBJ2-1; TRBD1 matches 7 bases. Germline assignment: CDR1 KGHSH and CDR2 LQKENI. With V trimmed by 3 bases and J by 5 bases, 7 bases remained unmatched. The CDR3 sequence is 15 residues long. The chain's CDR3 is CASSPRQGLNNEQFF. In DNA form, the CDR3 reads TGTGCCAGCTCACCCCGACAGGGTCTAAACAATGAGCAGTTCTTC. The complete variable domain, with remaining parts taken from reference TRBV18 and TRBJ2-1, reads NAGVMQNPRHLVRRRGQEARLRCSPMKGHSHVYWYRQLPEEGLKFMVYLQKENIIDESGMPKERFSAEFPKEGPSILRIQQVVRGDSAAYFCASSPRQGLNNEQFFGPGTRLTVL.

V gene TRBV3-1 combines with J gene TRBJ2-2; D call uncertain. The CDR3 runs to 14 residues. Trimming pared 4 bases from V and 7 bases from J, leaving 13 bases between. In germline, CDR1 is LGHDT, CDR2 YNNKEL (reference sequence). This CDR3 reads CASSPMPGIGELFF. The CDR3 coding sequence is TGTGCCAGCAGCCCCATGCCGGGTATCGGGGAGCTGTTTTTT.

This clonotype has more than one count but fewer than ten. This chain links TRBV5-1 with TRBJ2-1, with D tentatively TRBD2 (5 bases). V shed 4 bases and J shed 8 bases, with 16 bases lying between them. In germline, CDR1 is SGHRS, CDR2 YFSETQ. The length of the CDR3 is 14 residues. For the CDR3, the DNA is TGCGCCAGCAGCCCGAGCGGAGATTTGCATGAGCAGTTCTTC. It specifies CASSPSGDLHEQFF.

CDR3 loop: CASLQGAKNIQYF. The CDR3 nucleotides read TGTGCCAGCCTACAGGGGGCCAAAAACATTCAGTACTTC. V gene TRBV12-3 or TRBV12-4 combines with J gene TRBJ2-4; 7 nucleotides agree with TRBD1. This CDR3 contains 13 residues. Germline trimming cut 8 bases from V and 1 base from J; bases unmatched to any gene: 2.

The genes are TRBV5-1 and TRBJ2-3, with 10 bases lining up with TRBD1. The CDR3 length is 14 residues. Looked up from germline, CDR1 is SGHRS and CDR2 is YFSETQ. V shed 9 bases and J 6 bases; nucleotides not matched to a gene: 10. CDR3 in DNA: TGCGCCATCGACCGGGACAGGGGCAGGGATACGCAGTATTTT. Residues: CAIDRDRGRDTQYF.

This sequence joins TRBV20-1 and TRBJ1-2; D call uncertain. The V and J ends lost 0 bases and 4 bases respectively, with 9 bases between them. The length of the CDR3 is 13 residues. Germline values: CDR1 DFQATT, CDR2 SNEGSKA (reference sequence). CDR3 bases: TGCAGTGCTAGAGACCTAGAGGGCTATGGCTACACCTTC. This gives the protein CSARDLEGYGYTF.

The J gene is TRBJ2-3, the V gene TRBV27; D is possibly TRBD1 (6 bases). Germline V lookup: CDR1 MNHEY, CDR2 SMNVEV (reference sequence). Trimming shortened V by 5 bases and J by 4 bases, and 13 bases separated the two germline ends. The CDR3 is 14 amino acids. The CDR3 region has the DNA TGTGCCAGCAGTCGACAGGTGTCTGCAGATACGCAGTATTTT. Translated, it gives CASSRQVSADTQYF.

The sample holds a few counts of this clonotype. The V gene is TRBV5-6, the J gene TRBJ1-2; the D is unclear. CDR3 length equals 13 residues. The V gene's germline CDR1 is SGHDT and CDR2 YYEEEE. Trimming cost V 0 bases and J 12 bases, with 15 bases left between them. In DNA, the CDR3 is TGTGCCAGCAGCTTGGGGATTTTCGGATCACACACCTTC. Translation gives CASSLGIFGSHTF.

The chain couples TRBV5-5 to TRBJ2-7; no clear D. The CDR3 totals 14 residues. V was cut by 1 base and J by 3 bases, with 11 bases left in between. Germline V gene data show CDR1 as SGHKS and CDR2 as YYEKEE (reference sequence). DNA for the CDR3: TGTGCCAGCAGCTTGTGGCTAGAGAGCTACGAGCAGTACTTC. Translating it yields CASSLWLESYEQYF.

This clonotype was detected many times. This sequence joins TRBV6-5 and TRBJ2-7, with 11 nucleotides matching TRBD2. The ends lost 4 bases at V and 1 base at J; junction bases unmatched: 3. The CDR3 consists of 15 residues. The germline V gene has CDR1 MNHEY and CDR2 SVGAGI. The CDR3 loop reads CASSSLAGGSYEQYF. The CDR3 DNA is TGTGCCAGCAGTTCCTTAGCGGGAGGGTCCTACGAGCAGTACTTC.

This clonotype was seen a handful of times. In DNA, the CDR3 is TGTGCCAGCAGCGGGGGGGAGGGGGATAGGGGACACTACGAGCAGTACTTC. This sequence encodes CASSGGEGDRGHYEQYF. J is TRBJ2-7 and V is TRBV9, with D possibly matching TRBD2 (7 bases). Trimming pared 3 bases from V and 3 bases from J, leaving 22 bases between. The CDR3 has 17 residues. From germline, CDR1 is SGDLS and CDR2 YYNGEE.

The chain recombines TRBV19 with TRBJ2-7; a possible D gene is TRBD2 (5 bases). Germline V gives CDR1 LNHDA, CDR2 SQIVND (reference sequence). Trimming left V 2 bases short and J 4 bases short, with 15 bases between. The CDR3 length is 15 residues. The CDR3 loop is CASSIIPGGPYEQYF. As DNA, the CDR3 is TGTGCCAGTAGTATAATCCCGGGCGGGCCATACGAGCAGTACTTC.

The table lists this clonotype with a few counts. V usage is TRBV5-1 and J usage is TRBJ1-3; a weak D match, TRBD1 (5 bases). CDR3 length: 12 amino acids. Per germline, CDR1 SGHRS and CDR2 YFSETQ. V was trimmed by 0 bases and J by 15 bases, leaving 13 bases between them. In nucleotides, the CDR3 is TGCGCCAGCAGCTTGGAGGGCATCGGGGGATATTTT. This codes for CASSLEGIGGYF.

This clonotype was detected ten times or more. The V gene is TRBV5-5, the J gene TRBJ1-5; D uncertain. Germline V gene data show CDR1 as SGHKS and CDR2 as YYEKEE (reference sequence). The CDR3 is 13 amino acids. Trimming took 0 bases from V and 9 from J, leaving 10 bases between them. For the CDR3, the DNA is TGTGCCAGCAGCTTGGGCGACACGGGGCCCCAGCATTTT. Protein sequence: CASSLGDTGPQHF.

The chain carries TRBV12-3 or TRBV12-4 and TRBJ2-6; D is unresolved. V lost 1 base and J lost 4, with 14 bases in between. CDR3 length equals 17 residues. The CDR3 DNA reads as TGTGCCAGCAGTTTAGAAACGTTCGTAGGGGGGGCCAACGTCCTGACTTTC. This gives the protein CASSLETFVGGANVLTF.

This clonotype was seen more than once but under ten times. DNA of the CDR3: TGCGCCAGCAGCCGTGGGACAGGGGGACTAAACACTGAAGCTTTCTTT. The encoded protein is CASSRGTGGLNTEAFF. The chain couples TRBV5-1 to TRBJ1-1; 11 nucleotides match TRBD1. The CDR3 is 16 residues long. After removal of 4 bases from V and 2 bases from J, the junction contained 7 bases not matched to a gene. Germline lookup yields CDR1 SGHRS and CDR2 YFSETQ.

The genes are TRBV3-1 and TRBJ2-4; 10 bases align to TRBD2. Per germline, CDR1 LGHDT and CDR2 YNNKEL (reference sequence). V trimming: 1 base; J trimming: 7 bases; junction bases outside the gene matches: 13. The CDR3 extends over 18 amino acids. The CDR3 nucleotides read TGTGCCAGCAGCCAAGTCGGGCTAGCGGGAGTAGAGGTTAACATTCAGTACTTC. Protein: CASSQVGLAGVEVNIQYF.

This chain joins TRBV13 and TRBJ2-7; tentative D call: TRBD2 (6 bases). Germline CDR1 PRHDT, CDR2 FYEKMQ (reference sequence). This CDR3 comprises 13 residues. Trimming pared 3 bases from V and 5 bases from J, leaving 11 bases between. The CDR3 DNA is TGTGCCAGCAGCTTGTGGGAGGCCCACGAGCAGTACTTC. Its translation is CASSLWEAHEQYF. The full variable domain, completed using reference TRBV13 and TRBJ2-7, is AAGVIQSPRHLIKEKRETATLKCYPIPRHDTVYWYQQGPGQDPQFLISFYEKMQSDKGSIPDRFSAQQFSDYHSELNMSSLELGDSALYFCASSLWEAHEQYFGPGTRLTVT.

V gene TRBV20-1 combines with J gene TRBJ2-7; 7 nucleotides align to TRBD2. V lost 4 bases to trimming and J lost 0 bases; unmatched junction nucleotides: 6. The germline CDR1 and CDR2 sequences are DFQATT and SNEGSKA (reference sequence). The CDR3 sequence is 14 residues long. The CDR3 region is CSAKGLAASYEQYF. CDR3 coding DNA: TGCAGTGCTAAGGGGCTAGCGGCCTCCTACGAGCAGTACTTC.

This clonotype came up a few times. J is TRBJ1-2 and V is TRBV20-1; no definite D call. This CDR3 is 11 amino acids long. With 6 bases removed from V and 4 bases from J, the gap between germline ends came to 9 bases. Germline V gives CDR1 DFQATT, CDR2 SNEGSKA (reference sequence). The CDR3: CSAYGAYGYTF. The CDR3 coding sequence is TGCAGTGCCTACGGAGCCTATGGCTACACCTTC.